Listed below are T cell receptor beta chains from one sample, sequenced in a study of cytomegalovirus exposure and HLA in healthy donors. Assay: immunoSEQ multiplex PCR; the TCRdb copy retains only in-frame clones and omits some. Of 90,000 to 120,000 clones in the sample, around 77% were seen once. The sequenced sample was PBMCs. All receptors come from a man between 18 and 35 years old in good health and CMV-seronegative. CDR3s include the opening cysteine and the closing phenylalanine or tryptophan. A D gene is named only where the DNA matches it firmly. A clone size is listed for some rows: how often the clone was seen (once, few, many), or a class if it is expanded.

>.|.|TRBJ2-5|TRBV5-1
TGCGCCAGCAGCTTGGGTGGTTGGCCGGGGGAGACCCAGTACTTC
CASSLGGWPGETQYF
>.|.|TRBJ2-5|TRBV5-1
TGCGCCAGCAGCCCCGTTCTCGCCCAGCGGCAAGAGACCCAGTACTTC
CASSPVLAQRQETQYF
>.|.|TRBJ2-2|TRBV5-1
TGCGCCAGCAGCTTGGGAGGGAACACCGGGGAGCTGTTTTTT
CASSLGGNTGELFF
>.|.|TRBJ1-2|TRBV7-2
TGTGCCAGCAGCTTAGTGGGCAGAGATGGCTACACCTTC
CASSLVGRDGYTF
>.|.|TRBJ2-2|TRBV19
TGTGCCAGTAGTATATTCGGGGGCACCGGGGAGCTGTTTTTT
CASSIFGGTGELFF
>.|TRBD2|TRBJ2-5|TRBV7-2
TGTGCCAGCAGCTTAGGTTTCAGAATGAGCGGGGGGTGGCAGGAGACCCAGTACTTC
CASSLGFRMSGGWQETQYF
>.|.|TRBJ1-1|TRBV5-4
TGTGCCAGCAGCACCCCCACAGGCCTGAACACTGAAGCTTTCTTT
CASSTPTGLNTEAFF
>.|.|TRBJ2-7|TRBV6-1
TGTGCCAGCAGTGAAGACCAACTACGCGGGCAGTACTTC
CASSEDQLRGQYF
>once|TRBD1|TRBJ2-5|TRBV19
TGTGCCAGTAGTGCCCGCACAGGGGGCGTTGGGGAGACCCAGTACTTC
CASSARTGGVGETQYF
>few|.|TRBJ1-5|TRBV6-5
TGTGCCAGCAGCTTACGGCGGGGGCAGCCCCAGCATTTT
CASSLRRGQPQHF
>.|TRBD1|TRBJ2-7|TRBV27
TGTGCCAGCAGGACAGGGCAACACTACGAGCAGTACTTC
CASRTGQHYEQYF
>few|TRBD2|TRBJ2-7|TRBV6-5
TGTGCCAGCAGTTGGGGGGGTGAGCAGTACTTC
CASSWGGEQYF
>.|.|TRBJ2-1|TRBV5-1
TGCGCCAGCAGCTTAATACAGGGCCCCAATGAGCAGTTCTTC
CASSLIQGPNEQFF
>few|TRBD1|TRBJ2-1|TRBV6-5
TGTGCCAGCAGCCGCCCCGGGACAGACTACAATGAGCAGTTCTTC
CASSRPGTDYNEQFF
>.|.|TRBJ2-2|TRBV28
TGTGCCTTCTCATCAGGCCCCGCCGGGGAGCTGTTTTTT
CAFSSGPAGELFF
>.|.|TRBJ2-7|TRBV7-9
TGTTCCAGCAGCTTTAGCGCGGGCGAGCAGTACTTC
CSSSFSAGEQYF
>.|TRBD1|TRBJ2-7|TRBV19
TGTGCCAGTAGTACGTCCGGGACAGGGAGGTCAGAGCAGTACTTC
CASSTSGTGRSEQYF
>once|.|TRBJ1-2|TRBV5-6
TGTGCCAGCAGCCCCCAGGGATACTATGGCTACCCCTTC
CASSPQGYYGYPF
>few|.|TRBJ1-4|TRBV7-6
TGTGCCAGCAGGGGCAACGAAAAACTGTTTTTT
CASRGNEKLFF
>.|TRBD2|TRBJ2-2|TRBV14
TGTGCCAGCAGCCAAGTTCGGGGGGGTACCGGGGAGCTGTTTTTT
CASSQVRGGTGELFF
>.|TRBD2|TRBJ2-7|TRBV7-9
TGTGCCAGCAGCCGGGGGGAGGGATACGAGCAGTACTTC
CASSRGEGYEQYF
>once|TRBD2|TRBJ2-3|TRBV5-4
TGTGCCAGCAGTTTTAGCGGGGGGGTTTCAGATACGCAGTATTTT
CASSFSGGVSDTQYF
>.|TRBD1|TRBJ2-2|TRBV7-9
TGTGCCAGCAGCCCACAGACAGGGCTTTTCACCGGGGAGCTGTTTTTT
CASSPQTGLFTGELFF
>.|TRBD2|TRBJ2-2|TRBV4-3
TGCGCCAGCAGCCAAGGTTTGGCGGCGGGGGGGACCGGGGAGCTGTTTTTT
CASSQGLAAGGTGELFF
>.|.|TRBJ2-2|TRBV5-1
TGCGCCAGCAGCTTGTCCGAGACCGGGGAGCTGTTTTTT
CASSLSETGELFF
>.|.|TRBJ2-3|TRBV2
TGTGCCAGCATATCTGGGCTATTCACAGATACGCAGTATTTT
CASISGLFTDTQYF
>few|.|TRBJ2-1|TRBV4-3
TGCGCCAGCAGCCAAGATAGGGGGGGAACCTACAATGAGCAGTTCTTC
CASSQDRGGTYNEQFF
>.|TRBD1|TRBJ2-6|TRBV5-1
TGCGCCAGCAGCTCCTCCGGGACAGGGGTCTCTGGGGCCAACGTCCTGACTTTC
CASSSSGTGVSGANVLTF
>.|.|TRBJ1-6|TRBV5-5
TGTGCCAGCAGCCGAGAGTGGGCTTATAATTCACCCCTCCACTTT
CASSREWAYNSPLHF
>.|TRBD2|TRBJ2-1|TRBV5-1
TGCGCCAGCAGCTTGGGGCTTCTAGCGGGGGGTCAGAATGAGCAGTTCTTC
CASSLGLLAGGQNEQFF
>.|.|TRBJ2-7|TRBV7-9
TGTGCCAGCAGTTCCGACAGAAACTACGAGCAGTACTTC
CASSSDRNYEQYF
>.|TRBD1|TRBJ2-3|TRBV5-1
TGCGCCAGCAGATCAGGGGGTGGCATGGATACGCAGTATTTT
CASRSGGGMDTQYF
>.|TRBD2|TRBJ2-7|TRBV6-5
TGTGCCAGCGGATCAATAGCGGGGGTAGACTACGAGCAGTACTTC
CASGSIAGVDYEQYF
>.|TRBD1|TRBJ2-1|TRBV6-4
TGTGCCAGCAGTGACTCGGGACAGGGGAGTTACAATGAGCAGTTCTTC
CASSDSGQGSYNEQFF
>.|.|TRBJ1-1|TRBV10-3
TGTGCCATCAGTGACTCCAGGGGCTCCAACACTGAAGCTTTCTTT
CAISDSRGSNTEAFF
>.|.|TRBJ1-5|TRBV6-1
TGTGCCAGCAGTGAAGCAGCATCCGGGTTCAATCAGCCCCAGCATTTT
CASSEAASGFNQPQHF
>.|.|TRBJ1-1|TRBV29-1
TGCAGCGTTGAAGAAAGGGGGGGTTCTACCCTGAACACTGAAGCTTTCTTT
CSVEERGGSTLNTEAFF
>.|.|TRBJ1-6|TRBV7-2
TGTGCCAGCAGCTTAACAGGGAGCTCCTATAATTCACCCCTCCACTTT
CASSLTGSSYNSPLHF
>.|TRBD1|TRBJ1-4|TRBV19
TGTGCCAGTAGTAAACCGACAGGGGGATCCTTCGGTGAAAAACTGTTTTTT
CASSKPTGGSFGEKLFF
>.|.|TRBJ1-6|TRBV9
TGTGCCAGCAGCGTAGATGGGGCTCTTGATTCACCCCTCCACTTT
CASSVDGALDSPLHF
>once|TRBD1|TRBJ2-7|TRBV7-9
TGTGCCAGCAGCTATGTGACAGGGACCTACGAGCAGTACTTC
CASSYVTGTYEQYF
>.|TRBD1|TRBJ1-2|TRBV10-3
TGTGCCATAGGAGACAGGGTCTTCCATGGCTACACCTTC
CAIGDRVFHGYTF
>.|TRBD2|TRBJ2-5|TRBV6-1
TGTGCCAGCAGTGCCTACCTAACGGGGGGAAGAGAGACCCAGTACTTC
CASSAYLTGGRETQYF
>.|.|TRBJ1-6|TRBV25-1
TGTGCCAGCAGTGAATATACTGGGAGGCAGAGTAATTCACCCCTCCACTTT
CASSEYTGRQSNSPLHF
>.|TRBD1|TRBJ1-6|TRBV5-4
TGTGCCAGCAGCCCGGGACAGTTAGATTCACCCCTCCACTTT
CASSPGQLDSPLHF
>.|TRBD2|TRBJ2-2|TRBV15
TGTGCCACCAGCAGGCCTCTAGCGGGGAGCACCGGGGAGCTGTTTTTT
CATSRPLAGSTGELFF
>.|.|TRBJ1-3|TRBV29-1
TGCAGCGTCCGGCGGGCCTCGGCGGGGAGAGACACCATATATTTT
CSVRRASAGRDTIYF
>.|TRBD1|TRBJ1-2|TRBV29-1
TGCAGCGTTGGGACAGGGGGGCATGGCTACACCTTC
CSVGTGGHGYTF
>.|.|TRBJ2-1|TRBV19
TGTGCCAGTAGTATAGAGGCAGTATGGAGGAGCTCCTACAATGAGCAGTTCTTC
CASSIEAVWRSSYNEQFF
>.|.|TRBJ2-3|TRBV5-1
TGCGCCAGCAGCTTTTCCTCGACGGACAGCCACACAGATACGCAGTATTTT
CASSFSSTDSHTDTQYF
>.|.|TRBJ2-7|TRBV7-9
TGTGCCAGCAGCTTAGGAGCCTCCTACGAGCAGTACTTC
CASSLGASYEQYF